Listed below are T cell receptor beta chains from one sample, sequenced in a study of T cell repertoires in cytomegalovirus infection. MiXCR, run by TCRdb on the reads, gives a single entry per CDR3 protein. The sample has some 800,000 distinct CDR3 sequences; less than 35% are singletons. These TCRs are of unknown antigen specificity. Source: cultured CD8+ T cells from PBMCs, taken from culture after CMV antigen stimulation. These receptors all stem from a human donor in good health (CMV status not recorded). Some clones in this sample may be carry-over from other donors' samples. Both conserved end residues are trimmed from each CDR3. A D gene is named only where the DNA matches it firmly.

d_call j_call v_call cdr3_aa
. TRBJ1-2 TRBV15 ATSRRGIWEGTSGYT
. TRBJ2-3 TRBV4-1 ASSQDSNGAIFNTQY
TRBD1 TRBJ2-3 TRBV27 ASSLSDRESTDTQY
TRBD2 TRBJ2-1 TRBV27 ASIDPGRVQF
TRBD2 TRBJ2-1 TRBV2 ASPVGTGGSHNEQF
TRBD2 TRBJ2-1 TRBV12-3/TRBV12-4 ASGLAGGGYNEQF
TRBD1 TRBJ2-1 TRBV4-2 ASSPRDRGNNEQF
. TRBJ1-1 TRBV7-9 ASRQIGLGNTEAF
TRBD2 TRBJ2-1 TRBV7-6 ASSPGGGLSGNEQF
TRBD2 TRBJ2-1 TRBV4-2 ASSQDVAGGTYNEQF
TRBD2 TRBJ2-5 TRBV6-2/TRBV6-3 ASSPGTSGAQETQY
. TRBJ1-2 TRBV10-3 AISVNHQDGYT
. TRBJ2-3 TRBV7-8 ASSLGGGSLTDTQY
. TRBJ2-1 TRBV12-3/TRBV12-4 ASSPTISSSYNEQF
. TRBJ1-1 TRBV7-6 ASSHAGGRRTEAF
. TRBJ1-2 TRBV7-9 ASSSPSGYGYT
. TRBJ2-2 TRBV27 ASSSGDRTGELF
. . TRBV11-2 ASSSWDRELF
. TRBJ1-2 TRBV27 ASSLGPTPNYGYT
. TRBJ1-5 TRBV19 ASERRNQPQH
TRBD2 TRBJ2-7 TRBV7-8 ASSSPRRGGYEQY
. TRBJ1-4 TRBV6-5 ASSYTGGEKLF